Listed below are T cell receptor beta chains from one sample, sequenced in a study of CD8 T cells in Susac syndrome. TCRdb used MiXCR to reprocess the immunoSEQ multiplex PCR reads, holding one entry per CDR3 protein. Of some 180,000 distinct CDR3 sequences listed, roughly 92% are singletons. The sample was CD4+ T cells from PBMCs. The receptors come from a human donor in good health. Each CDR3 is given with its conserved first and last residue. D genes are given only for firm matches. A row's size may be missing; if present it is once, few, many or a size class.

d_gene: TRBD2
abundance: NA
v_gene: TRBV7-3
j_gene: TRBJ2-5
CDR3nt: TGTGCCAGCAGCTTAGCGGGGGTACAAGAGACCCAGTACTTC
CDR3aa: CASSLAGVQETQYF

d_gene: TRBD1
abundance: NA
v_gene: TRBV29-1
j_gene: TRBJ2-1
CDR3nt: TGCAGCGGGGGACAGGATGAGCAGTTCTTC
CDR3aa: CSGGQDEQFF

d_gene: TRBD1
abundance: NA
v_gene: TRBV5-6
j_gene: TRBJ2-3
CDR3nt: TGTGCCAGCAGCCGGGGACAGGGCGGTGAAGATACGCAGTATTTT
CDR3aa: CASSRGQGGEDTQYF

d_gene: NA
abundance: NA
v_gene: TRBV28
j_gene: TRBJ1-2
CDR3nt: TGTGCCAGCAGTGACTATGGCTACACCTTC
CDR3aa: CASSDYGYTF

d_gene: NA
abundance: NA
v_gene: TRBV12-3/TRBV12-4
j_gene: TRBJ1-1
CDR3nt: TGTGCCAGCAGAATCGGGGTTGAAGCTTTCTTT
CDR3aa: CASRIGVEAFF

d_gene: NA
abundance: NA
v_gene: TRBV6-2/TRBV6-3
j_gene: TRBJ2-2
CDR3nt: TGTGCCAGCAGACCCGGAACCGGGGGTTGGCCCGGGGAGCTGTTTTTT
CDR3aa: CASRPGTGGWPGELFF

d_gene: NA
abundance: NA
v_gene: TRBV5-1
j_gene: TRBJ2-6
CDR3nt: TGCGCCAGCAGTCTTACAGGAACTGGGGCCAACGTCCTGACTTTC
CDR3aa: CASSLTGTGANVLTF

d_gene: TRBD2
abundance: NA
v_gene: TRBV6-2/TRBV6-3
j_gene: TRBJ2-4
CDR3nt: TGTGCCAGCAGTCGACAACTAGCGGGTCTAGCCAAAAACATTCAGTACTTC
CDR3aa: CASSRQLAGLAKNIQYF

d_gene: TRBD1
abundance: NA
v_gene: TRBV15
j_gene: TRBJ2-7
CDR3nt: TGTGCCACCAGCAGAGAACAGGGGGGCTCCTACGAGCAGTACTTC
CDR3aa: CATSREQGGSYEQYF

d_gene: TRBD2
abundance: NA
v_gene: TRBV9
j_gene: TRBJ2-2
CDR3nt: TGTGCCAGCAGCGTAGGGACTAGCAGGGCCGGGGAGCTGTTTTTT
CDR3aa: CASSVGTSRAGELFF

d_gene: NA
abundance: once
v_gene: TRBV9
j_gene: TRBJ1-6
CDR3nt: TGTGCCAGCAGCCAGCTTGGGAACCATAATTCACCCCTCCACTTT
CDR3aa: CASSQLGNHNSPLHF

d_gene: NA
abundance: NA
v_gene: TRBV5-4
j_gene: TRBJ2-1
CDR3nt: TGTGCCAGCAGCTTGGCAGCTCAGGAGCAGTTCTTC
CDR3aa: CASSLAAQEQFF

d_gene: TRBD2
abundance: NA
v_gene: TRBV29-1
j_gene: TRBJ2-1
CDR3nt: TGCAGCTTTAGCGGGGTGCCCAGCTCCTACAATGAGCAGTTCTTC
CDR3aa: CSFSGVPSSYNEQFF

d_gene: NA
abundance: few
v_gene: TRBV19
j_gene: TRBJ1-6
CDR3nt: TGTGCCAGTAGTATAGAAAACAGGAAATCACCCCTCCACTTT
CDR3aa: CASSIENRKSPLHF

d_gene: NA
abundance: NA
v_gene: TRBV12-3/TRBV12-4
j_gene: TRBJ2-1
CDR3nt: TGTGCCAGCAGTTTAACGGGTGGCACCTACAATGAGCAGTTCTTC
CDR3aa: CASSLTGGTYNEQFF

d_gene: TRBD1
abundance: NA
v_gene: TRBV19
j_gene: TRBJ1-2
CDR3nt: TGTGCCAGTACCGATCAGGGGGCGAAAGGCTACACCTTC
CDR3aa: CASTDQGAKGYTF

d_gene: NA
abundance: NA
v_gene: TRBV7-2
j_gene: TRBJ2-7
CDR3nt: TGTGCCAGCAGCGAACTCCCCCCCCTCTACGAGCAGTACTTC
CDR3aa: CASSELPPLYEQYF

d_gene: NA
abundance: NA
v_gene: TRBV12-3/TRBV12-4
j_gene: TRBJ1-3
CDR3nt: TGTGCCAGCAAAGCGGATGCTGGAAACACCATATATTTT
CDR3aa: CASKADAGNTIYF

d_gene: TRBD2
abundance: NA
v_gene: TRBV10-2
j_gene: TRBJ2-7
CDR3nt: TGCGCCAGCAGTGCCGCTAGCGGGGTTGGCGAGCAGTACTTC
CDR3aa: CASSAASGVGEQYF

d_gene: NA
abundance: once
v_gene: TRBV7-3
j_gene: TRBJ2-2
CDR3nt: TGTGCCAGCAGAATAAGGCAGGGCACCGGGGAGCTGTTTTTT
CDR3aa: CASRIRQGTGELFF

d_gene: NA
abundance: NA
v_gene: TRBV5-4
j_gene: TRBJ2-3
CDR3nt: TGTGCCAGCAGGGGCCTAGCAGATACGCAGTATTTT
CDR3aa: CASRGLADTQYF

d_gene: NA
abundance: NA
v_gene: TRBV5-6
j_gene: TRBJ1-6
CDR3nt: TGTGCCAGCACGTACAGGGATAATTCACCCCTCCACTTT
CDR3aa: CASTYRDNSPLHF

d_gene: NA
abundance: NA
v_gene: TRBV20-1
j_gene: TRBJ1-5
CDR3nt: TGCAGTGCTCCGGTTGGTCCCAATCAGCCCCAGCATTTT
CDR3aa: CSAPVGPNQPQHF

d_gene: NA
abundance: once
v_gene: TRBV29-1
j_gene: TRBJ1-1
CDR3nt: TGCAGCGTTGTTGTGTCGGGGATGAACACTGAAGCTTTCTTT
CDR3aa: CSVVVSGMNTEAFF

d_gene: NA
abundance: once
v_gene: TRBV29-1
j_gene: TRBJ2-3
CDR3nt: TGCAGCGCCAGGCCGGACTTCGATACGCAGTATTTT
CDR3aa: CSARPDFDTQYF

d_gene: NA
abundance: NA
v_gene: TRBV29-1
j_gene: TRBJ2-5
CDR3nt: TGCAGCGTTATGAGGCCGGACAGAGACCAAGAGACCCAGTACTTC
CDR3aa: CSVMRPDRDQETQYF

d_gene: NA
abundance: once
v_gene: TRBV20-1
j_gene: TRBJ1-6
CDR3nt: TGCAGTGCGGGCCCGGCTTTTGGGGGATATTCACCCCTCCACTTT
CDR3aa: CSAGPAFGGYSPLHF

d_gene: NA
abundance: NA
v_gene: TRBV4-3
j_gene: TRBJ2-6
CDR3nt: TGCGCCAGCAGCCCAAGACCAGTGACTGGGGCCAACGTCCTGACTTTC
CDR3aa: CASSPRPVTGANVLTF

d_gene: NA
abundance: NA
v_gene: TRBV3-1
j_gene: TRBJ2-1
CDR3nt: TGTGCCAGCAGCCAAGACAGGTTCGATGAGCAGTTCTTC
CDR3aa: CASSQDRFDEQFF

d_gene: TRBD1
abundance: NA
v_gene: TRBV23-1
j_gene: TRBJ1-2
CDR3nt: TGCGCCAGCAGTCAAAGGGTTCGGACAGGGGTCTCATTCGGCTACACCTTC
CDR3aa: CASSQRVRTGVSFGYTF

d_gene: TRBD2
abundance: NA
v_gene: TRBV3-1
j_gene: TRBJ2-1
CDR3nt: TGTGCCAGCAGCCAAGAGATACTAGCGGGATACAATGAGCAGTTCTTC
CDR3aa: CASSQEILAGYNEQFF

d_gene: TRBD2
abundance: once
v_gene: TRBV29-1
j_gene: TRBJ2-7
CDR3nt: TGCAGCGTTGGAGCGGGGACGACCTACGAGCAGTACTTC
CDR3aa: CSVGAGTTYEQYF

d_gene: NA
abundance: NA
v_gene: TRBV21-1
j_gene: TRBJ1-5
CDR3nt: TGTGCCAGCAGGAGTGAGTTGCTACATTGGCATCATCAGCCCCAGCATTTT
CDR3aa: CASRSELLHWHHQPQHF

d_gene: NA
abundance: NA
v_gene: TRBV7-7
j_gene: TRBJ2-3
CDR3nt: TGTGCTAGCGCGATCGGGGACGGGACCACAGATACGCAGTATTTT
CDR3aa: CASAIGDGTTDTQYF

d_gene: NA
abundance: NA
v_gene: TRBV6-1
j_gene: TRBJ2-7
CDR3nt: TGTGCCAGCAGTGAACAGATCCTAGGGGAGCAGTACTTC
CDR3aa: CASSEQILGEQYF

d_gene: NA
abundance: NA
v_gene: TRBV5-1
j_gene: TRBJ2-7
CDR3nt: TGCGCCAGCAGCTTGGACAGGGTCTACGAGCAGTACTTC
CDR3aa: CASSLDRVYEQYF

d_gene: NA
abundance: NA
v_gene: TRBV3-1
j_gene: TRBJ2-7
CDR3nt: TGTGCCAGCAGCCGCGAGGCGGCCTACGAGCAGTACTTC
CDR3aa: CASSREAAYEQYF

d_gene: TRBD1
abundance: NA
v_gene: TRBV28
j_gene: TRBJ2-1
CDR3nt: TGTGCCAGCAGTCCCGGGACAGGGCGACTGGATGAGCAGTTCTTC
CDR3aa: CASSPGTGRLDEQFF

d_gene: NA
abundance: NA
v_gene: TRBV5-1
j_gene: TRBJ2-5
CDR3nt: TGCGCCAGCAGCGCCGGCCAAGAGACCCAGTACTTC
CDR3aa: CASSAGQETQYF

d_gene: NA
abundance: once
v_gene: TRBV20-1
j_gene: TRBJ1-5
CDR3nt: TGCAGTGCCCAGGTTAACAATCAGCCCCAGCATTTT
CDR3aa: CSAQVNNQPQHF

d_gene: NA
abundance: NA
v_gene: TRBV4-3
j_gene: TRBJ1-5
CDR3nt: TGCGCCAGCAGCAATCCAAGTCAGCCCCAGCATTTT
CDR3aa: CASSNPSQPQHF

d_gene: NA
abundance: NA
v_gene: TRBV12-3/TRBV12-4
j_gene: TRBJ1-1
CDR3nt: TGTGCCAGCACCCTGGGACACCTGAACACTGAAGCTTTCTTT
CDR3aa: CASTLGHLNTEAFF

d_gene: NA
abundance: NA
v_gene: TRBV19
j_gene: TRBJ1-6
CDR3nt: TGTGCCAGTGCCGCGCAAGGGAATAATTCACCCCTCCACTTT
CDR3aa: CASAAQGNNSPLHF

d_gene: NA
abundance: NA
v_gene: TRBV4-3
j_gene: TRBJ2-5
CDR3nt: TGCGCCAGCAGCCAAGGGACTCTGGGGGAGACCCAGTACTTC
CDR3aa: CASSQGTLGETQYF

d_gene: NA
abundance: NA
v_gene: TRBV7-2
j_gene: TRBJ2-3
CDR3nt: TGTGCCAGCTCGAAGGGCCCCACCAATACGCAGTATTTT
CDR3aa: CASSKGPTNTQYF

d_gene: NA
abundance: NA
v_gene: TRBV4-1
j_gene: TRBJ1-5
CDR3nt: TGCGCCAGCAGCCAGGGGCGGCAGAGCAATCAGCCCCAGCATTTT
CDR3aa: CASSQGRQSNQPQHF

d_gene: NA
abundance: NA
v_gene: TRBV29-1
j_gene: TRBJ1-1
CDR3nt: TGCAGCGTCGGGACGAAGAACACTGAAGCTTTCTTT
CDR3aa: CSVGTKNTEAFF

d_gene: TRBD2
abundance: once
v_gene: TRBV6-1
j_gene: TRBJ2-3
CDR3nt: TGTGCCAGCAGTCAAACCCTAGCGGGGGAGGATACGCAGTATTTT
CDR3aa: CASSQTLAGEDTQYF

d_gene: NA
abundance: few
v_gene: TRBV13
j_gene: TRBJ1-3
CDR3nt: TGTGCCAGCAGCCCCTCTCCCTCTGGAAACACCATATATTTT
CDR3aa: CASSPSPSGNTIYF

d_gene: NA
abundance: NA
v_gene: TRBV3-1
j_gene: TRBJ2-3
CDR3nt: TGTGCCAGTGAGGCGGAGGGTACGCAGTATTTT
CDR3aa: CASEAEGTQYF

d_gene: NA
abundance: NA
v_gene: TRBV29-1
j_gene: TRBJ1-1
CDR3nt: TGCAGCGTCCCTGGGGGTGAAGCTTTCTTT
CDR3aa: CSVPGGEAFF

d_gene: NA
abundance: NA
v_gene: TRBV9
j_gene: TRBJ2-7
CDR3nt: TGTGCCAGCAGCGTAGCTCCAAGCCCGAGGGAGCAGTACTTC
CDR3aa: CASSVAPSPREQYF

d_gene: NA
abundance: NA
v_gene: TRBV3-1
j_gene: TRBJ1-1
CDR3nt: TGTGCCAGCGGCTTCAGGGGTACTGAAGCTTTCTTT
CDR3aa: CASGFRGTEAFF

d_gene: TRBD2
abundance: NA
v_gene: TRBV7-2
j_gene: TRBJ2-4
CDR3nt: TGTGCCAGCAGCCACGGACTAGCGGGGTGGAGGGCCAAAAACATTCAGTACTTC
CDR3aa: CASSHGLAGWRAKNIQYF

d_gene: NA
abundance: once
v_gene: TRBV9
j_gene: TRBJ1-2
CDR3nt: TGTGCCAGCAGCGGACAGGTTGGATATGGCTACACCTTC
CDR3aa: CASSGQVGYGYTF

d_gene: NA
abundance: NA
v_gene: TRBV27
j_gene: TRBJ2-3
CDR3nt: TGTGCCAGCAGTCGCAACTCCGGGGCAGGAGATACGCAGTATTTT
CDR3aa: CASSRNSGAGDTQYF